A single sample is the source of the 8 T cell receptor beta chains below, sequenced in a study of CD8 T cells in ankylosing spondylitis. No antigens are known for them. Findings and limits, study-wide: Ankylosing spondylitis blood seemed to carry a telltale TCR beta motif made of several highly homologous variants.

TCRdb redid the calling of the 5' RACE reads with MiXCR, one entry per CDR3 protein. The sample includes 500,000 to 650,000 distinct CDR3 sequences, roughly 5.2% of them seen just once. What was sequenced was blood, either unsorted or a sorted T cell fraction (not recorded which). The receptors here all came from a male donor with ankylosing spondylitis.

This clonotype was seen many times. V and J are TRBV6-1 and TRBJ1-1; D is possibly TRBD1 (5 bases). Germline lookup yields CDR1 MNHNS and CDR2 SASEGT. Trimming took off 6 bases at V and 7 bases at J, with 21 bases between the two ends. CDR3 length equals 15 residues. This CDR3 reads CASRDTNGGIVEAFF. The CDR3 DNA is TGTGCCAGCAGGGACACGAATGGGGGTATCGTTGAAGCTTTCTTT.

In its sample, this clonotype was seen many times. J is TRBJ2-5 and V is TRBV29-1; tentative D call: TRBD1 (6 bases). The CDR3 covers 12 residues. CDR1 and CDR2 (germline): SQVTM, ANQGSEA. Trimming pared 3 bases from V and 5 bases from J, leaving 10 bases between. The DNA for the CDR3 is TGCAGCGTTGACAGGGGTTTGGAGACCCAGTACTTC. Translated: CSVDRGLETQYF.

The table lists this clonotype with many counts. This chain links TRBV7-2 with TRBJ2-7; D is unresolved. Between the trimmed V and J ends, which lost 4 bases and 1 base, there was a span of 8 bases. CDR1 is SGHTA and CDR2 is FQGNSA in the germline V gene. CDR3 length equals 13 residues. The CDR3 DNA is TGTGCCAGCAGCTCGGCGAATTCCTACGAGCAGTACTTC. This translates into CASSSANSYEQYF.

This clonotype was counted at least ten times. V is TRBV6-6 and J is TRBJ2-7; D not resolved. Trimming shortened V by 0 bases and J by 5 bases, and 8 bases separated the two germline ends. The CDR3 consists of 13 residues. Germline V gene lookup returns CDR1 MNHNY and CDR2 SVGAGI (reference sequence). CDR3 amino acids: CASSYSNANEQYF. Written as DNA, the CDR3 is TGTGCCAGCAGTTACTCGAACGCCAACGAGCAGTACTTC.

V is TRBV6-2 or TRBV6-3 and J is TRBJ2-2; 8 nucleotides match TRBD2. The length of the CDR3 is 16 residues. J lost 2 bases, V lost 2 bases, and 4 bases had no gene match. Germline V CDR1 and CDR2: MNHEY, SVGEGT. CDR3 sequence (DNA): TGTGCCAGCAGTTACCTCGGGACTAGAAACACCGGGGAGCTGTTTTTT. Its protein product is CASSYLGTRNTGELFF.

There are many counts of this clonotype. The CDR3 loop reads CASSQGWTNEKLFF. The CDR3 DNA follows: TGCGCCAGCAGCCAAGGGTGGACTAATGAAAAACTGTTTTTT. This chain uses TRBV5-1 with TRBJ1-4; D uncertain. The CDR3 extends over 14 amino acids. Germline loops: CDR1 SGHRS, CDR2 YFSETQ. Deletions cut 4 bases from V and 2 bases from J, with 9 bases between.

This clonotype has just a few counts. J is TRBJ2-4 and V is TRBV29-1; tentative D call: TRBD2 (5 bases). The germline V and J ends were trimmed by 7 bases and 2 bases, with 12 bases remaining between them. This CDR3 spans 13 amino acids. The germline V gene has CDR1 SQVTM and CDR2 ANQGSEA. In DNA form, the CDR3 reads TGCAGCGCTCGGGGATGGTCCAAAAACATTCAGTACTTC. Protein: CSARGWSKNIQYF.

The rearrangement uses TRBV28 and TRBJ1-5; the match to TRBD1 covers 8 bases. Germline trimming cut 6 bases from V and 1 base from J; bases unmatched to any gene: 5. The CDR3 spans 15 residues. Germline CDR1 and CDR2: MDHEN and SYDVKM. CDR3 protein: CASSKRQGSNQPQHF. In DNA form, the CDR3 reads TGTGCCAGCAGCAAAAGACAGGGGAGCAATCAGCCCCAGCATTTT.